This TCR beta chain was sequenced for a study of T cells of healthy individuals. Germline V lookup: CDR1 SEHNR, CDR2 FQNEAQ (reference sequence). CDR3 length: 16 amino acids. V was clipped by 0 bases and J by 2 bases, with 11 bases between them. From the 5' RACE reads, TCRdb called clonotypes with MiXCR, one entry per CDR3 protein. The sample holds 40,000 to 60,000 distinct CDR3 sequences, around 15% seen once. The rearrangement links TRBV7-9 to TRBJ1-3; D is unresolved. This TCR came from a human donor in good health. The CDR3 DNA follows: TGTGCCAGCAGCTTAGCGGGGTCCGGACCTGGAAACACCATATATTTT. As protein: CASSLAGSGPGNTIYF. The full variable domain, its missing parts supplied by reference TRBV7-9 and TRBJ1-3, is DTGVSQNPRHKITKRGQNVTFRCDPISEHNRLYWYRQTLGQGPEFLTYFQNEAQLEKSRLLSDRFSAERPKGSFSTLEIQRTEQGDSAMYLCASSLAGSGPGNTIYFGEGSWLTVV.